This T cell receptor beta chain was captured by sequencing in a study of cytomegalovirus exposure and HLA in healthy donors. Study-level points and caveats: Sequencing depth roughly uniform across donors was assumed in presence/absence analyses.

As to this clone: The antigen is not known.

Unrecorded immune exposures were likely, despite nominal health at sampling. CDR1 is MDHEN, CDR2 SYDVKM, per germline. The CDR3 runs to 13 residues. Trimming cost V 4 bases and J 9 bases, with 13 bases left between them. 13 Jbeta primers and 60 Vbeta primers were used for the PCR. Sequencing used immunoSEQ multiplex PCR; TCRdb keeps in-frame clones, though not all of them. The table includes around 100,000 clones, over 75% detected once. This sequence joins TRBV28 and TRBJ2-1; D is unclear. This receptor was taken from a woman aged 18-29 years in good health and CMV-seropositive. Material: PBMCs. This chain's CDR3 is CASSSIVVSEQFF. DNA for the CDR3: TGTGCCAGCAGTTCCATAGTGGTTAGTGAGCAGTTCTTC.